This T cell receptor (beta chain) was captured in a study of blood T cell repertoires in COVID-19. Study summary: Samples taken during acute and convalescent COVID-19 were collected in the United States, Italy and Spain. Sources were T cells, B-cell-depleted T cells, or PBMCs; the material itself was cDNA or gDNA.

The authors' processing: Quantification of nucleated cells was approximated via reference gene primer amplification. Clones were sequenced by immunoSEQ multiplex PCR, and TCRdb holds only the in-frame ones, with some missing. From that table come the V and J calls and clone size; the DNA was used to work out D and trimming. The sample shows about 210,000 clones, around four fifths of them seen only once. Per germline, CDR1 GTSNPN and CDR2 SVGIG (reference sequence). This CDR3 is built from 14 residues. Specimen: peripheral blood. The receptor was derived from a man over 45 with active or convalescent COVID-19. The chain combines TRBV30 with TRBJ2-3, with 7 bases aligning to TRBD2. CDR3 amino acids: CAHAPGLPTDTQYF. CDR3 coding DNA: TGTGCTCACGCCCCGGGACTACCCACAGATACGCAGTATTTT.